This TCR beta chain was recorded in a study of beta chain features in type 1 diabetes. Study-wide results and limits: Shortening that was moderate but significant affected the TCRB CDR3s of Type 1 diabetes patients in all four CD4+ subsets. Researchers caution that PCR might favor shorter templates, equally among patients and controls. Within the patient group, naive, central memory and Treg TCRB repertoires appeared more similar to each other than within healthy donors.

The whole isolated RNA underwent reverse transcription, so sequencing captured expressed TCRB transcripts. Using immunoSEQ multiplex PCR, the repertoire was profiled, and TCRdb retains in-frame clones only, with some absent. The sample comprises some 190,000 clones, approximately 7.8% of which are singletons, and approximately 0.87% rests with the top ten. This clone has ten or more counts. Antigen specificity is unknown. The ends lost 1 base at V and 2 bases at J; junction bases unmatched: 5. This CDR3 is built from 16 residues. Germline CDR1 and CDR2: KGHSH and LQKENI. The V call is TRBV18, the J call TRBJ2-5; 9 nucleotides agree with TRBD2. What was sequenced was central memory CD4+ T cells from blood. The source of this sequence is a woman aged 40 to 55 with type 1 diabetes. The CDR3 region has the DNA TGTGCCAGCTCACCACGGCGACTAGCGGTACAAGAGACCCAGTACTTC. It yields the protein CASSPRRLAVQETQYF.